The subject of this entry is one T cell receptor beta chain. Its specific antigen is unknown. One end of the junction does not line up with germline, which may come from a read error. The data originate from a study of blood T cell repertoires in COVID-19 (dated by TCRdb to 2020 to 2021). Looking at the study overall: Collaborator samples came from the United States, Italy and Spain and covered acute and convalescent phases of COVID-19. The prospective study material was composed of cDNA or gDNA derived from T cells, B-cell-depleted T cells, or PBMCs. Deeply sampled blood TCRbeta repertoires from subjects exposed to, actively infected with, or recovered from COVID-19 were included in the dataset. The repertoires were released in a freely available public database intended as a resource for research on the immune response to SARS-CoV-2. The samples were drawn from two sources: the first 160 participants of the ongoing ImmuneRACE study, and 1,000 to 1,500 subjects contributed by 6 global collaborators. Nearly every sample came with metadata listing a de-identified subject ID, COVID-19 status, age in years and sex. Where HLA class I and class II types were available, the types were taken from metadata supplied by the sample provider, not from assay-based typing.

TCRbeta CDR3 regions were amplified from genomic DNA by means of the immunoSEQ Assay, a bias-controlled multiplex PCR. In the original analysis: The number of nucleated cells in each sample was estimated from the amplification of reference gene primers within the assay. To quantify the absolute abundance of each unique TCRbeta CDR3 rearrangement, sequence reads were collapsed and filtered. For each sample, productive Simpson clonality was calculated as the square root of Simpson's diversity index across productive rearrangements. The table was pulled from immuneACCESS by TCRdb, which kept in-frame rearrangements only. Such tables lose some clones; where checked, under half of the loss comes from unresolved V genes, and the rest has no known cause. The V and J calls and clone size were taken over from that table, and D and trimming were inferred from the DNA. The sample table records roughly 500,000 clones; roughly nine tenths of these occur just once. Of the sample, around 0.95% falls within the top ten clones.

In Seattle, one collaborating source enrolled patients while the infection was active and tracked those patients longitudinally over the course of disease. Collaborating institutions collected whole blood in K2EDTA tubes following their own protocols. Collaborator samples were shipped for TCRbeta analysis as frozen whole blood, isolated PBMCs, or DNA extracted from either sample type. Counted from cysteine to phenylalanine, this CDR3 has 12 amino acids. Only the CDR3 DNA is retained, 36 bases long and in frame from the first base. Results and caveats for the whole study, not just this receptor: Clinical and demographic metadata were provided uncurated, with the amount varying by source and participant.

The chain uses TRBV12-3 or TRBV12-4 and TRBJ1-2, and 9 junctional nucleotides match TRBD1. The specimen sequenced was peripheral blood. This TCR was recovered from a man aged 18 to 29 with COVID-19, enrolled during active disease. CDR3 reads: CASSPRDRVGHF. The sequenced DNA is TGTGCCAGCAGTCCCCGGGACAGGGTGGGCCACTTC.